This TCR beta chain was observed in a study of T cells in localized non-small cell lung cancer. Some clones are missing from TCRdb's copy, which holds only in-frame ones; the method was immunoSEQ multiplex PCR. The sample records fewer than 20,000 clones, over 75% being singletons. V dropped 8 bases and J dropped 2 bases, with 16 bases sitting between them. Germline V lookup: CDR1 LNHDA, CDR2 SQIVND (reference sequence). The CDR3 spans 15 residues. Findings and limits, study-wide: A single tumor region was sequenced, leaving heterogeneity possible. Prolonged overall survival went with higher T cell density in the blood. Tumor showed lower T cell clonality than uninvolved adjacent lung, where it was highest. In adjacent lung appeared a median 57 of the top 100 tumor clones.

Concerning this clone: What it binds is unknown.

Sequencing was performed on peripheral blood, taken before any cancer treatment. The TCR sequence derives from a male donor at least 60 years old with stage I lung adenocarcinoma. The chain has TRBV19 and TRBJ1-5; possibly TRBD1 for D (5 bases). The CDR3 nucleotides are TGTGCCAGTTCTCAACGATGGGGGGGCAATCAGCCCCAGCATTTT. It codes for CASSQRWGGNQPQHF. Full variable domain (missing parts from reference TRBV19 and TRBJ1-5): DGGITQSPKYLFRKEGQNVTLSCEQNLNHDAMYWYRQDPGQGLRLIYYSQIVNDFQKGDIAEGYSVSREKKESFPLTVTSAQKNPTAFYLCASSQRWGGNQPQHFGDGTRLSIL.